This TCR beta chain was documented in a study of T cells after yellow fever vaccination. TCRdb called the 5' RACE reads again in MiXCR, with one record for every CDR3 protein. Seen here are 400,000 or so distinct CDR3 sequences, approximately 19% observed once, and the top ten hold roughly a sixth. This CDR3 contains 11 residues. Looked up from germline, CDR1 is SQVTM and CDR2 is ANQGSEA. V was pared by 4 bases and J by 2 bases, with 5 bases between. The receptor was derived from a man aged 18 to 30 who received the YFV17D yellow fever vaccine. The chain carries TRBV29-1 and TRBJ1-2; D is uncertain. The sample was PBMCs, taken before the yellow fever booster vaccination. As DNA, the CDR3 is TGCAGCGTTGTGGAGAACTATGGCTACACCTTC. Its protein product is CSVVENYGYTF.